The next 6 T cell receptor delta chains were all read from a single sample in a study of Vδ1+ human thymocytes. What these receptors recognize is not known. Extracted RNA was reverse transcribed into cDNA. Pooled V-gene forward primers with one constant-region reverse primer generated the CDR3 amplicons by multiplex PCR. TCRdb re-called the multiplex PCR reads through CATT. Found here are some 73,000 delta-chain clones, around 34% of them singletons; the top ten hold roughly 0.25%. Study-wide points: Thymic TRG and TRD repertoires appeared highly polyclonal, with Gaussian CDR3 length distributions.

Sequenced: Vdelta1+ gamma-delta thymocytes from the thymus. Sample subset: FACS-sorted CD3+ TCRalphabeta- TCRVdelta1+ TCRVdelta2- thymocytes. The receptors stem from a boy under three years old who had congenital heart surgery.

The chain combines TRDV1 with TRDJ1, with TRDD3 as a possible D gene (5 bases). V was clipped by 0 bases and J by 0 bases, with 38 bases between them. The CDR3 consists of 25 residues. Germline-derived CDR1 and CDR2 are TSWWSYY and QGS. The CDR3 protein is CALGELNLDGIRRHRIPHYTDKLIF. In nucleotides, the CDR3 is TGTGCTCTTGGGGAACTCAACCTAGATGGAATACGCCGCCATAGAATTCCACACTACACCGATAAACTCATCTTT.

The chain couples TRDV1 to TRDJ1; a weak D match, TRDD3 (5 bases). Germline V gene sequence: CDR1 TSWWSYY, CDR2 QGS. The CDR3 consists of 19 residues. V dropped 0 bases and J dropped 0 bases, with 20 bases sitting between them. The CDR3, as DNA: TGTGCTCTTGGGGAACTAGGAACCCCCGGGGACCCGTACACCGATAAACTCATCTTT. Its protein is CALGELGTPGDPYTDKLIF.

This sequence joins TRDV1 and TRDJ1; D is possibly TRDD3 (9 bases). The ends were cut back, 2 bases at V and 10 bases at J, with 47 bases in the middle. There are 24 residues in the CDR3. Germline V gene data show CDR1 as TSWWSYY and CDR2 as QGS. This chain's CDR3 is CALGETLRPAFLSSTHWGTGGLIF. The CDR3 DNA reads as TGTGCTCTTGGGGAAACCCTTCGCCCGGCCTTCCTAAGCTCCACTCACTGGGGGACTGGGGGACTCATCTTT.

There are a few counts of this clone. The chain joins TRDV1 to TRDJ1; the match to TRDD3 covers 8 bases. J lost 10 bases, V lost 0 bases, and 16 bases had no gene match. This CDR3 region has 17 residues. Germline lookup yields CDR1 TSWWSYY and CDR2 QGS. For the CDR3, the DNA is TGTGCTCTTGGGGAACTTGCGGGGATACCGCTACTCGGTAGACTCATCTTT. Translating gives CALGELAGIPLLGRLIF.

The chain combines TRDV1 with TRDJ1; 12 bases align to TRDD3. CDR1 is TSWWSYY, CDR2 QGS, per germline. V trimming: 0 bases; J trimming: 0 bases; junction bases outside the gene matches: 11. The CDR3 covers 20 residues. The DNA of the CDR3 is TGTGCTCTTGGGGAACTCCCCCCCCCCACTGGGGGATACTACACCGATAAACTCATCTTT. Protein sequence: CALGELPPPTGGYYTDKLIF.

This clone was seen more than once but under ten times. J is TRDJ1 and V is TRDV1, with D uncertain. V was pared by 0 bases and J by 4 bases, with 21 bases between. The CDR3 is 18 amino acids. Germline V gene sequence: CDR1 TSWWSYY, CDR2 QGS. For the CDR3, the DNA is TGTGCTCTTGGGGAACTAAGACTTCTTTTCCCTAGGAACGATAAACTCATCTTT. It yields the protein CALGELRLLFPRNDKLIF.